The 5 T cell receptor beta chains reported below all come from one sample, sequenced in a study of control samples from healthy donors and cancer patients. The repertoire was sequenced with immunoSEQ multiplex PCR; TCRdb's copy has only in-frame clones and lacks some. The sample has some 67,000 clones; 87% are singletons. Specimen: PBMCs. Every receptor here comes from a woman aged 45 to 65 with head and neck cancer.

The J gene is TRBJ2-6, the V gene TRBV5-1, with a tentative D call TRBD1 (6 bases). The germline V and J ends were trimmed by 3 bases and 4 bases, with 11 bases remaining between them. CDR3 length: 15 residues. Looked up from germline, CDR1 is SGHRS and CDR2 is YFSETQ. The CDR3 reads CASSSTGRGANVLTF. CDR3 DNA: TGCGCCAGCAGCTCAACAGGGCGAGGGGCCAACGTCCTGACTTTC. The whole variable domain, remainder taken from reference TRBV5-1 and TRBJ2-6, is KAGVTQTPRYLIKTRGQQVTLSCSPISGHRSVSWYQQTPGQGLQFLFEYFSETQRNKGNFPGRFSGRQFSNSRSEMNVSTLELGDSALYLCASSSTGRGANVLTFGAGSRLTVL.

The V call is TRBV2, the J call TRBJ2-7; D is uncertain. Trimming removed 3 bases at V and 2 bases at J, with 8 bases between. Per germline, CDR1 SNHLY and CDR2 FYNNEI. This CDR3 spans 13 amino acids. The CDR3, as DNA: TGTGCCAGCAGTGAGACTGGGCCCTACGAGCAGTACTTC. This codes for CASSETGPYEQYF.

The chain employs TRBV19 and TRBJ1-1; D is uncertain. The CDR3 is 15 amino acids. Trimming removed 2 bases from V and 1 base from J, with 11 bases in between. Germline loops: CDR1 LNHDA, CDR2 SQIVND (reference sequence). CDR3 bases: TGTGCCAGTAGTATACGATGGGGTGAGAACACTGAAGCTTTCTTT. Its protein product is CASSIRWGENTEAFF.

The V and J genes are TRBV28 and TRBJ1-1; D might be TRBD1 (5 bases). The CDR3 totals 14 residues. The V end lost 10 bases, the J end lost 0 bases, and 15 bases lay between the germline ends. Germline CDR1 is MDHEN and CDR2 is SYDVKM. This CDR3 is CAILPPGLNTEAFF. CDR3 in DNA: TGTGCCATCCTACCCCCGGGACTGAACACTGAAGCTTTCTTT.

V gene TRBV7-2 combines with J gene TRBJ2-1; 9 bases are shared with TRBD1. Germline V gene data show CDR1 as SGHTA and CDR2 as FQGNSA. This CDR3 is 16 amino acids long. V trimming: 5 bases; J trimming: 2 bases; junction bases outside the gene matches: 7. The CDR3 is CASSRVGTGPYNEQFF. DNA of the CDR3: TGTGCCAGCAGCAGGGTTGGGACAGGGCCCTACAATGAGCAGTTCTTC.